One and the same sample provided the 25 T cell receptor beta chains below, sequenced in a study of T cell responses to AZD1222 COVID-19 vaccine. Repertoires were generated with immunoSEQ multiplex PCR, while TCRdb's copy carries only in-frame clones and drops some. The data contain 95,000 to 100,000 clones, about 90% of them seen just once; the ten biggest clones take up roughly 15%. The starting material was peripheral blood, obtained 28 days after the second AZD1222 dose. The source is an adult who received the AZD1222 COVID-19 vaccine.

This clone came up once. V gene TRBV30 combines with J gene TRBJ1-1; D is unclear. The length of the CDR3 is 15 residues. Germline V lookup: CDR1 GTSNPN, CDR2 SVGIG (reference sequence). The ends were cut back, 3 bases at V and 5 bases at J, with 19 bases in the middle. CDR3 DNA: TGTGCCTGGAGGCCACCGTCTGGAGGAACGACTGAAGCTTTCTTT. Encoded protein: CAWRPPSGGTTEAFF.

In DNA form, the CDR3 reads TGTGCCAGCAGATGGACAGGGGAAGAGACCCAGTACTTC. This codes for CASRWTGEETQYF. The chain links TRBV6-5 to TRBJ2-5, with 9 nucleotides matching TRBD1. V lost 6 bases, J lost 3 bases, and 2 bases stayed unmatched. From germline, CDR1 is MNHEY and CDR2 SVGAGI. The CDR3 runs to 13 residues.

This clone was observed a single time. The chain employs TRBV7-2 and TRBJ2-7; maybe TRBD2 (5 bases). There are 16 residues in the CDR3. V lost 1 base and J 0 bases, leaving 13 bases between the germline ends. Germline V gene sequence: CDR1 SGHTA, CDR2 FQGNSA. The CDR3 reads CASSLGSPGSSYEQYF. The CDR3 DNA is TGTGCCAGCAGCTTAGGGTCCCCGGGGAGCTCCTACGAGCAGTACTTC.

The CDR3 DNA reads TGTGCCATCAGTGAGTCTAACGAGCAGTACTTC. It is translated as CAISESNEQYF. The chain links TRBV10-3 to TRBJ2-7; D unresolved. Germline lookup yields CDR1 ENHRY and CDR2 SYGVKD. The CDR3 has 11 residues. V lost 0 bases and J 5 bases, leaving 2 bases between the germline ends.

The chain employs TRBV24-1 and TRBJ2-5, with a weak D call TRBD2 (6 bases). Germline V gene sequence: CDR1 KGHDR, CDR2 SFDVKD. CDR3 size: 17 residues. V was trimmed by 6 bases and J by 5 bases, leaving 24 bases between them. CDR3 amino acids: CATSSSFGAGYLETQYF. DNA of the CDR3: TGTGCCACCAGTTCCTCATTCGGGGCGGGATATCTTGAGACCCAGTACTTC.

The genes are TRBV30 and TRBJ2-5; D possibly corresponds to TRBD2 (7 bases). CDR3 length equals 12 residues. Germline loops: CDR1 GTSNPN, CDR2 SVGIG (reference sequence). V lost 0 bases, J lost 9 bases, and 11 bases lay in between. CDR3 sequence reads: CAWSVDGGPQYF. The CDR3 DNA reads TGTGCCTGGAGTGTAGACGGGGGGCCCCAGTACTTC.

The J gene is TRBJ1-1, the V gene TRBV5-4; D might be TRBD1 (6 bases). This CDR3 has 13 amino acids. Germline CDR1 is SGHNT and CDR2 is YYREEE (reference sequence). V was clipped by 6 bases and J by 1 base, with 10 bases between them. CDR3 sequence reads: CASMTGPNTEAFF. CDR3 nucleotide sequence: TGTGCCAGCATGACAGGTCCGAACACTGAAGCTTTCTTT.

The rearrangement uses TRBV4-1 and TRBJ1-1, with 7 nucleotides matching TRBD1. J lost 3 bases, V lost 5 bases, and 15 bases had no gene match. This CDR3 is built from 17 residues. Germline values: CDR1 MGHRA, CDR2 YSYEKL. CDR3 amino acids: CASSSMAGGPSDTEAFF. CDR3 coding DNA: TGCGCCAGCAGCTCCATGGCAGGGGGTCCCTCGGACACTGAAGCTTTCTTT.

The CDR3 DNA is TGTGCCAGCAGTTCGGGACAGGGGGTACGAGGCTACACCTTC. Its protein product is CASSSGQGVRGYTF. V gene TRBV27 combines with J gene TRBJ1-2, with 11 bases lining up with TRBD1. V lost 4 bases, J lost 8 bases, and 6 bases stayed unmatched. Germline loops: CDR1 MNHEY, CDR2 SMNVEV (reference sequence). This CDR3 has 14 amino acids.

The gene calls are TRBV19 and TRBJ2-1, with 8 nucleotides matching TRBD2. Germline loops: CDR1 LNHDA, CDR2 SQIVND (reference sequence). The CDR3 spans 15 residues. Trimming cost V 2 bases and J 0 bases; bases outside gene matches: 0. The CDR3 region is CASSISGSSYNEQFF. The CDR3 DNA reads TGTGCCAGTAGTATAAGCGGGAGCTCCTACAATGAGCAGTTCTTC.

This sequence joins TRBV10-3 and TRBJ2-7; no clear D gene. V lost 0 bases and J 1 base, leaving 19 bases between the germline ends. The CDR3 extends over 18 amino acids. Germline V gene data show CDR1 as ENHRY and CDR2 as SYGVKD. The CDR3 sequence: CAISESSRGPLGSYEQYF. The CDR3 region has the DNA TGTGCCATCAGTGAGTCAAGTCGCGGCCCCCTCGGATCCTACGAGCAGTACTTC.

The V call is TRBV15, the J call TRBJ2-2; TRBD1 or TRBD2 may be the D gene (5 bases each). The ends were cut back, 0 bases at V and 5 bases at J, with 16 bases in the middle. Germline V gives CDR1 LNHNV, CDR2 YYDKDF (reference sequence). CDR3 length: 17 amino acids. Written as DNA, the CDR3 is TGTGCCACCAGCAGAGATCACGGGGCTCGAACAACCGGGGAGCTGTTTTTT. Protein: CATSRDHGARTTGELFF.

The chain employs TRBV28 and TRBJ1-6, with D maybe TRBD1 (5 bases). V gave up 1 base and J gave up 8 bases, with 21 bases separating them. Per germline, CDR1 MDHEN and CDR2 SYDVKM. The length of the CDR3 is 18 residues. CDR3 nucleotides: TGTGCCAGCAGTTTATACCGCGCGGGGGTTGGAAGGGATTCACCCCTCCACTTT. Translating gives CASSLYRAGVGRDSPLHF.

The rearrangement uses TRBV29-1 and TRBJ2-5, with D perhaps matching TRBD2 (6 bases). The CDR3 contains 12 residues. The ends were cut back, 7 bases at V and 5 bases at J, with 14 bases in the middle. The germline V gene encodes CDR1 SQVTM and CDR2 ANQGSEA. CDR3 in DNA: TGCAGCGCCAGCGGGCAGGACGAGACCCAGTACTTC. It specifies CSASGQDETQYF.

The count of this clone is one. The chain couples TRBV10-3 to TRBJ2-2; TRBD2 matches 8 bases. The V and J ends lost 11 bases and 1 base, in that order; junction bases with no gene match: 3. Germline V gene lookup returns CDR1 ENHRY and CDR2 SYGVKD. The CDR3 runs 13 residues. The chain's CDR3 is CAAGGGNTGELFF. As DNA, the CDR3 is TGTGCCGCGGGAGGAGGGAACACCGGGGAGCTGTTTTTT.

CDR3 region: CAISEGGRAGETQYF. The CDR3 bases are TGTGCCATCAGTGAGGGCGGGAGGGCCGGCGAGACCCAGTACTTC. This rearrangement joins TRBV10-3 to TRBJ2-5, with 9 bases fitting TRBD2. V shed 2 bases, J shed 5 bases, and the junction held 6 bases outside the gene matches. Germline V gene lookup returns CDR1 ENHRY and CDR2 SYGVKD. The CDR3 loop spans 15 amino acids.

This clone was picked up a small number of times. The rearrangement uses TRBV6-5 and TRBJ2-7; D is possibly TRBD2 (6 bases). V lost 4 bases, J lost 0 bases, and 13 bases lay in between. The CDR3 has 15 residues. Germline CDR1 MNHEY, CDR2 SVGAGI. The CDR3 coding sequence is TGTGCCAGCAGTTCTAACCGGGACTCCTCCTACGAGCAGTACTTC. Translating gives CASSSNRDSSYEQYF.

The rearrangement joins TRBV4-1 to TRBJ2-7, with D uncertain. This CDR3 is built from 13 residues. V dropped 1 base and J dropped 7 bases, with 11 bases sitting between them. Germline CDR1 reads MGHRA; CDR2 reads YSYEKL. The CDR3 DNA is TGCGCCAGCAGCCAAGTAGACCCGAAGGAGCAGTACTTC. Translating gives CASSQVDPKEQYF.

The CDR3 protein is CAWGQGVWETEAFF. Written as DNA, the CDR3 is TGTGCCTGGGGACAGGGGGTTTGGGAGACTGAAGCTTTCTTT. This chain joins TRBV30 and TRBJ1-1; TRBD1 aligns across 10 bases. This CDR3 has 14 residues. With V trimmed by 5 bases and J by 5 bases, 8 bases remained unmatched. Germline CDR1 reads GTSNPN; CDR2 reads SVGIG (reference sequence).

This chain uses TRBV5-4 with TRBJ2-2, with D possibly being TRBD1 (6 bases). The CDR3 loop spans 13 amino acids. The V gene's germline CDR1 is SGHNT and CDR2 YYREEE (reference sequence). V dropped 4 bases and J dropped 7 bases, with 11 bases sitting between them. The CDR3 protein is CASSVQGYGELFF. DNA of the CDR3: TGTGCCAGCAGCGTCCAGGGGTACGGGGAGCTGTTTTTT. The full variable domain, rest sourced from reference TRBV5-4 and TRBJ2-2, is ETGVTQSPTHLIKTRGQQVTLRCSSQSGHNTVSWYQQALGQGPQFIFQYYREEENGRGNFPPRFSGLQFPNYSSELNVNALELDDSALYLCASSVQGYGELFFGEGSRLTVL.

In nucleotides, the CDR3 is TGTGCCAGCAGTCCCCCGGAAAGGGCAAACTATGGCTACACCTTC. It translates to CASSPPERANYGYTF. V and J are TRBV6-5 and TRBJ1-2; D not certain. The CDR3 is made up of 15 amino acids. CDR1 is MNHEY and CDR2 is SVGAGI in the germline V gene. Trimming left V 5 bases short and J 2 bases short, with 15 bases between.

The rearrangement uses TRBV5-4 and TRBJ1-4; 10 bases are a match to TRBD1. This CDR3 is 17 amino acids long. Losses at the gene ends were 9 bases for V and 8 bases for J; bases not matched to a gene: 19. Germline CDR1 and CDR2: SGHNT and YYREEE (reference sequence). CDR3: CATTTGGASSVGEKLFF. CDR3 bases: TGTGCCACCACGACAGGGGGCGCGAGTTCCGTAGGGGAAAAACTGTTTTTT. The full variable domain, in which reference TRBV5-4 and TRBJ1-4 provide the parts outside the CDR3, is ETGVTQSPTHLIKTRGQQVTLRCSSQSGHNTVSWYQQALGQGPQFIFQYYREEENGRGNFPPRFSGLQFPNYSSELNVNALELDDSALYLCATTTGGASSVGEKLFFGSGTQLSVL.

The V gene is TRBV2, the J gene TRBJ1-6, with unresolved D. V was shortened by 3 bases and J by 0 bases, with 9 bases between the two germline ends. The CDR3 extends over 16 amino acids. Germline V gene lookup returns CDR1 SNHLY and CDR2 FYNNEI. The CDR3 here is CASSDGVSSYNSPLHF. The CDR3 DNA reads TGTGCCAGCAGTGATGGGGTGAGCTCCTATAATTCACCCCTCCACTTT.

The chain carries TRBV11-1 and TRBJ2-2; D is uncertain. Germline loops: CDR1 SGHAT, CDR2 FQDESV (reference sequence). Trimming removed 5 bases at V and 4 bases at J, with 11 bases between. CDR3 length: 14 residues. CDR3 sequence: CASSPDTSTGELFF. CDR3 DNA: TGTGCCAGCAGCCCAGACACCAGCACCGGGGAGCTGTTTTTT. Combining the CDR3 with reference TRBV11-1 and TRBJ2-2 gives the whole variable domain EAEVAQSPRYKITEKSQAVAFWCDPISGHATLYWYRQILGQGPELLVQFQDESVVDDSQLPKDRFSAERLKGVDSTLKIQPAELGDSAMYLCASSPDTSTGELFFGEGSRLTVL.

This chain links TRBV27 with TRBJ2-1, with 10 bases that match TRBD1. Trimming cost V 5 bases and J 3 bases; bases outside gene matches: 7. The V gene's germline CDR1 is MNHEY and CDR2 SMNVEV (reference sequence). The CDR3 runs 16 residues. The CDR3 sequence: CASSPYWDRGYNEQFF. DNA of the CDR3: TGTGCCAGCAGTCCATATTGGGACAGGGGCTACAATGAGCAGTTCTTC.